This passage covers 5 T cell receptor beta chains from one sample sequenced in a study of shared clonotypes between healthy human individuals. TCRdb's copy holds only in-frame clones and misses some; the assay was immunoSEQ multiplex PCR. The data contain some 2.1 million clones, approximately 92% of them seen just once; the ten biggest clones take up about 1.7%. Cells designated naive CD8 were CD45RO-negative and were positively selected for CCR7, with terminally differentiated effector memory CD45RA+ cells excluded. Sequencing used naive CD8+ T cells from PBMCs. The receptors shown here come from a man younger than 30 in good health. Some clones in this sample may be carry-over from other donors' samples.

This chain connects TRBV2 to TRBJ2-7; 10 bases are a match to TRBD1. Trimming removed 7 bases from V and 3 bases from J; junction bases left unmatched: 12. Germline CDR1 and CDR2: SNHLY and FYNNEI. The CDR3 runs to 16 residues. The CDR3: CASTISPGQGYYEQYF. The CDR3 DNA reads TGTGCCAGCACAATTTCCCCGGGACAGGGGTACTACGAGCAGTACTTC. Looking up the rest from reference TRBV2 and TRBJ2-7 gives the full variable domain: EPEVTQTPSHQVTQMGQEVILRCVPISNHLYFYWYRQILGQKVEFLVSFYNNEISEKSEIFDDQFSVERPDGSNFTLKIRSTKLEDSAMYFCASTISPGQGYYEQYFGPGTRLTVT.

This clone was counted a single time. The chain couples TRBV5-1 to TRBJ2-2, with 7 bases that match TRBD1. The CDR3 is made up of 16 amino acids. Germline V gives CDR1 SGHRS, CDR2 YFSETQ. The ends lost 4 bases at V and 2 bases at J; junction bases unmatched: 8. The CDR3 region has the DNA TGCGCCAGCAGCCCTGGGACAGAATCCAACACCGGGGAGCTGTTTTTT. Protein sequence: CASSPGTESNTGELFF.

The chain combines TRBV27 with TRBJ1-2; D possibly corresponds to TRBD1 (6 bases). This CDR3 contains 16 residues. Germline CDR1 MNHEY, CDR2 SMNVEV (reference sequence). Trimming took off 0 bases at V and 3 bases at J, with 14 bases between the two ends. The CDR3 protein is CASSLSEAGAYYGYTF. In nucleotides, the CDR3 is TGTGCCAGCAGTTTATCGGAGGCGGGGGCGTACTATGGCTACACCTTC.

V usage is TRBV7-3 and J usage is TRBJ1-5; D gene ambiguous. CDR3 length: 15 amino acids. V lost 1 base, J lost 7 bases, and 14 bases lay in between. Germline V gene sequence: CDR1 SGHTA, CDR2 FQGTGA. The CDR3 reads CASSLSRTVGQPQHF. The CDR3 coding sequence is TGTGCCAGCAGCTTAAGTCGGACGGTGGGGCAGCCCCAGCATTTT.

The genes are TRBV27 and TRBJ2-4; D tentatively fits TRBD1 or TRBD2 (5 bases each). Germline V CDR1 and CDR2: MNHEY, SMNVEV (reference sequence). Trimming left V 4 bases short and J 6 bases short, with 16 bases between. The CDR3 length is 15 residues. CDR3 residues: CASSSTRQYGNIQYF. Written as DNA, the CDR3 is TGTGCCAGCAGTTCCACTAGACAGTACGGAAACATTCAGTACTTC.